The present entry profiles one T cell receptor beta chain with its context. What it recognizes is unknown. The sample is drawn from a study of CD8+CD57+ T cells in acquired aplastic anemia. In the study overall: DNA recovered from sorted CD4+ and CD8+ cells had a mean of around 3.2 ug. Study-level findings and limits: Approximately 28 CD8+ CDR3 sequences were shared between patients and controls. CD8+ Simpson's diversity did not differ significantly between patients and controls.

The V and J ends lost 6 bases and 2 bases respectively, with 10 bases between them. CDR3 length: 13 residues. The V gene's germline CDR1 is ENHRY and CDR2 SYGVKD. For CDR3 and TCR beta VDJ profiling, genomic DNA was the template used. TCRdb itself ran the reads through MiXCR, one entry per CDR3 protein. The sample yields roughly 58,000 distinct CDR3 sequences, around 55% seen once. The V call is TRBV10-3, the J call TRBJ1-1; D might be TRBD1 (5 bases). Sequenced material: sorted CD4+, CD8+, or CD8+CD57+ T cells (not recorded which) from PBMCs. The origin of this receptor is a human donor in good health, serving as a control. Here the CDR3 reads CAIRPDRNTEAFF. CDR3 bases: TGTGCCATCAGGCCAGACAGAAACACTGAAGCTTTCTTT.